The 16 T cell receptor beta chains in this list originate from one sample, sequenced in a study of cytomegalovirus exposure and HLA in healthy donors. Primers for the PCR totalled 60 Vbeta and 13 Jbeta. Clones were sequenced by immunoSEQ multiplex PCR, and TCRdb holds only the in-frame ones, with some missing. The data contain roughly 170,000 clones, almost 85% of them singletons. Sample: PBMCs. These receptor sequences come from a girl between 10 and 17 years old in good health and CMV-seropositive.

The J gene is TRBJ2-7, the V gene TRBV30; the D is unclear. Trimming removed 5 bases at V and 5 bases at J, with 13 bases between. Germline V lookup: CDR1 GTSNPN, CDR2 SVGIG (reference sequence). CDR3 size: 12 residues. The CDR3 region has the DNA TGTGCCTGGGGCTTGTTCCGGGACGAGCAGTACTTC. Translating gives CAWGLFRDEQYF.

The rearrangement uses TRBV4-2 and TRBJ2-3, with TRBD2 matching 12 bases. The trim removed 4 bases at V and 6 bases at J, leaving 8 bases unmatched. The CDR3 has 16 amino acids. Per the germline V gene, CDR1 is LGHNA and CDR2 is YNFKEQ. For the CDR3, the DNA is TGTGCCAGCAGCCCCAGAACGGGACTAGCGGGTGATACGCAGTATTTT. This translates into CASSPRTGLAGDTQYF.

The V and J genes are TRBV30 and TRBJ2-1, with a possible D match to TRBD2 (5 bases). The CDR3 is made up of 16 amino acids. In germline, CDR1 is GTSNPN, CDR2 SVGIG (reference sequence). The ends were cut back, 2 bases at V and 12 bases at J, with 26 bases in the middle. CDR3 amino acids: CAWSPFGQEATLGQFF. CDR3 DNA sequence: TGTGCCTGGAGTCCCTTCGGGCAGGAGGCAACCCTTGGGCAGTTCTTC.

This clone was counted between two and nine times. The chain uses TRBV6-1 and TRBJ2-1; 9 nucleotides agree with TRBD2. V lost 3 bases to trimming and J lost 6 bases; unmatched junction nucleotides: 6. There are 15 residues in the CDR3. CDR1 is MNHNS and CDR2 is SASEGT in the germline V gene. The CDR3 DNA reads TGTGCCAGCAGTGAGGGCGGGGGGGGCCGCAATGAGCAGTTCTTC. Residues: CASSEGGGGRNEQFF.

The V and J genes are TRBV27 and TRBJ2-5; no reliable D call. The CDR3 covers 12 residues. V was pared by 5 bases and J by 5 bases, with 9 bases between. Germline values: CDR1 MNHEY, CDR2 SMNVEV (reference sequence). For the CDR3, the DNA is TGTGCCAGCAGTCGACTCGGGGAGACCCAGTACTTC. Encoded protein: CASSRLGETQYF.

Here the CDR3 reads CASSEVQGTYEQYF. In nucleotides, the CDR3 is TGTGCCAGCAGTGAAGTACAGGGGACCTACGAGCAGTACTTC. The gene calls are TRBV2 and TRBJ2-7; 7 nucleotides line up with TRBD1. Germline V gene data show CDR1 as SNHLY and CDR2 as FYNNEI. Trimming at V came to 1 base and at J to 2 bases, leaving 2 bases not matched to a gene. This CDR3 spans 14 amino acids. The full variable domain, completed using reference TRBV2 and TRBJ2-7, is EPEVTQTPSHQVTQMGQEVILRCVPISNHLYFYWYRQILGQKVEFLVSFYNNEISEKSEIFDDQFSVERPDGSNFTLKIRSTKLEDSAMYFCASSEVQGTYEQYFGPGTRLTVT.

This CDR3 reads CASSGSSYNSPLHF. The DNA of the CDR3 is TGTGCCAGCAGCGGGAGCTCCTATAATTCACCCCTCCACTTT. The chain links TRBV5-6 to TRBJ1-6; D is undetermined. The germline V gene encodes CDR1 SGHDT and CDR2 YYEEEE. The CDR3 runs to 14 residues. V was trimmed by 4 bases and J by 0 bases, leaving 5 bases between them.

The rearrangement joins TRBV12-5 to TRBJ1-1, with D uncertain. V lost 1 base and J 11 bases, leaving 20 bases between the germline ends. The germline gives CDR1 LGHNT, CDR2 FRNRAP. CDR3 size: 15 residues. Here the CDR3 reads CASGLEPGNKGEAFF. The CDR3 DNA follows: TGTGCTAGTGGTTTGGAGCCGGGGAATAAGGGAGAGGCTTTCTTT.

The J gene is TRBJ1-1, the V gene TRBV11-1, with TRBD1 as a possible D gene (5 bases). Per germline, CDR1 SGHAT and CDR2 FQDESV (reference sequence). V lost 4 bases and J 0 bases, leaving 12 bases between the germline ends. This CDR3 comprises 15 residues. The DNA of the CDR3 is TGTGCCAGCAGCTATCAGGGATCTATGAACACTGAAGCTTTCTTT. It translates to CASSYQGSMNTEAFF.

This clone was seen a few times. The genes are TRBV29-1 and TRBJ2-7; TRBD1 aligns across 9 bases. The CDR3 extends over 13 amino acids. Unmatched junction bases numbered 4, after V lost 2 bases and J lost 5 bases. From germline, CDR1 is SQVTM and CDR2 ANQGSEA. The CDR3 protein is CSVEPGQGNEQYF. The DNA of the CDR3 is TGCAGCGTTGAACCGGGACAGGGTAACGAGCAGTACTTC.

The chain carries TRBV2 and TRBJ2-1, with 8 nucleotides matching TRBD2. After removal of 5 bases from V and 6 bases from J, the junction contained 6 bases not matched to a gene. The CDR3 extends over 14 amino acids. Germline CDR1 is SNHLY and CDR2 is FYNNEI. CDR3 region: CASSQKGLGNEQFF. The CDR3 bases are TGTGCCAGCAGTCAGAAGGGACTAGGCAATGAGCAGTTCTTC.

The J gene is TRBJ2-2, the V gene TRBV7-6; no clear D. V gave up 5 bases and J gave up 4 bases, with 5 bases separating them. CDR3 length equals 12 residues. Germline CDR1 reads SGHVS; CDR2 reads FNYEAQ. The DNA of the CDR3 is TGTGCCAGCAGCCCGCGCACCGGGGAGCTGTTTTTT. Translated: CASSPRTGELFF.

In its sample, this clone was seen a few times. This chain connects TRBV9 to TRBJ2-7, with 11 bases that match TRBD1. Trimming at V came to 0 bases and at J to 6 bases, leaving 11 bases not matched to a gene. CDR1 and CDR2 (germline): SGDLS, YYNGEE. CDR3 length: 17 residues. Here the CDR3 reads CASSVGISGDRGVEQYF. The CDR3 DNA follows: TGTGCCAGCAGCGTAGGCATATCCGGGGACAGGGGGGTCGAGCAGTACTTC.

This clone was seen only a few times. The chain carries TRBV10-3 and TRBJ2-5; 15 bases map to TRBD2. The CDR3 has 18 residues. V dropped 4 bases and J dropped 5; count of bases not matched to a gene: 11. Germline-derived CDR1 and CDR2 are ENHRY and SYGVKD. The DNA for the CDR3 is TGTGCCATCAGTGCCGGGACTAGCGGGGGGACACGGCGTGAGACCCAGTACTTC. The encoded protein is CAISAGTSGGTRRETQYF.

This sequence joins TRBV18 and TRBJ1-4; TRBD1 agrees at 9 bases. The CDR3 spans 21 residues. Germline V gene sequence: CDR1 KGHSH, CDR2 LQKENI. V gave up 3 bases and J gave up 1 base; unmatched junction bases: 18. In DNA, the CDR3 is TGTGCCAGCTCACCCCCGCGACCGGGACAGGGAGGGAGCGTAACTAATGAAAAACTGTTTTTT. This codes for CASSPPRPGQGGSVTNEKLFF.

The chain employs TRBV6-5 and TRBJ1-1, with D possibly matching TRBD1 (5 bases). Per the germline V gene, CDR1 is MNHEY and CDR2 is SVGAGI. Deletions cut 10 bases from V and 2 bases from J, with 14 bases between. CDR3 length: 13 amino acids. The CDR3 nucleotides read TGTGCCATCAGACTCAGGGAAAACACTGAAGCTTTCTTT. Translated: CAIRLRENTEAFF.